The 27 T cell receptor beta chains in this list originate from one sample, sequenced in a study of T-cell memory formation after mild COVID-19. Each CDR3 protein is one row after TCRdb ran MiXCR on the 5' RACE reads. The sample shows around 320,000 distinct CDR3 sequences, 14% of them seen only once. The sequencing sample was made of PBMCs or a T cell subset sorted from them (not recorded which). The receptors were sampled from a man between 18 and 29 years old who had mild COVID-19 (a few samples of this study predate the infection). Cell type and time point are not known.

The chain carries TRBV9 and TRBJ2-3, with D maybe TRBD1 (6 bases). V was clipped by 4 bases and J by 5 bases, with 11 bases between them. Germline assignment: CDR1 SGDLS and CDR2 YYNGEE. This CDR3 comprises 13 residues. The CDR3, as DNA: TGTGCCAGCAGCTCATTGGGACAAGATACGCAGTATTTT. Translating it yields CASSSLGQDTQYF.

The genes are TRBV2 and TRBJ2-2; no definite D call. Germline V gene data show CDR1 as SNHLY and CDR2 as FYNNEI. The CDR3 is made up of 13 amino acids. The ends were cut back, 6 bases at V and 5 bases at J, with 10 bases in the middle. The CDR3 DNA reads as TGTGCCAGCAGCGGCAGTCAAACCGGGGAGCTGTTTTTT. As protein: CASSGSQTGELFF.

This clonotype was detected a few times. J is TRBJ1-6 and V is TRBV21-1; TRBD1 is the table's D call and was not checked against the DNA. TRBV21-1 is designated a pseudogene. The CDR3 runs to 16 residues. The CDR3 is CASSKVWGRSDSPLHF. In DNA, the CDR3 is TGTGCCAGCAGCAAAGTCTGGGGCAGGTCAGATTCACCCCTCCACTTT.

This clonotype was counted a few times. The gene calls are TRBV29-1 and TRBJ2-6; no reliable D call. The V end was cut by 3 bases, the J end by 0 bases, with 6 bases between. This CDR3 region has 14 residues. CDR1 SQVTM and CDR2 ANQGSEA come from the germline V gene. This CDR3 reads CSVDLLSGANVLTF. For the CDR3, the DNA is TGCAGCGTTGACCTCCTCTCTGGGGCCAACGTCCTGACTTTC.

This clonotype was found a few times. The chain uses TRBV11-2 and TRBJ2-3; D might be TRBD1 or TRBD2, each matching 5 bases. V lost 5 bases and J 5 bases, leaving 17 bases between the germline ends. This CDR3 is built from 15 residues. Germline loops: CDR1 SGHAT, CDR2 FQNNGV. CDR3 region: CASSPGVRGGDTQYF. Written as DNA, the CDR3 is TGTGCCAGCAGCCCCGGGGTGAGGGGCGGAGATACGCAGTATTTT.

This rearrangement joins TRBV11-3 to TRBJ2-2; D might be TRBD2 (5 bases). V gave up 0 bases and J gave up 2 bases, with 16 bases separating them. The CDR3 consists of 18 residues. The germline gives CDR1 SGHNT, CDR2 YENEEA. The CDR3 loop is CASSLDLGATTNTGELFF. For the CDR3, the DNA is TGTGCCAGCAGCTTAGATCTGGGAGCGACCACAAACACCGGGGAGCTGTTTTTT.

This clonotype was observed at least ten times. This chain uses TRBV3-1 with TRBJ1-5, with D perhaps matching TRBD1 (5 bases). The CDR3 is made up of 14 amino acids. Trimming took off 5 bases at V and 5 bases at J, with 13 bases between the two ends. Germline V lookup: CDR1 LGHDT, CDR2 YNNKEL (reference sequence). The CDR3 bases are TGTGCCAGCAGCGCTGGTGGGGGGGATCAGCCCCAGCATTTT. This encodes CASSAGGGDQPQHF.

The chain combines TRBV12-3 or TRBV12-4 with TRBJ1-1, with unresolved D. CDR3 length: 13 residues. Trimming removed 3 bases at V and 7 bases at J, with 12 bases between. Here the CDR3 reads CASSFEIWGEAFF. CDR3 bases: TGTGCCAGCAGTTTCGAGATCTGGGGTGAAGCTTTCTTT.

The chain couples TRBV20-1 to TRBJ1-6; the D gene is possibly TRBD1 (5 bases). The V gene lost 0 bases and the J gene lost 8 bases, with 11 bases spanning the gap. Germline V gene data show CDR1 as DFQATT and CDR2 as SNEGSKA (reference sequence). CDR3 size: 14 residues. Here the CDR3 reads CSAREGTGYSPLHF. In DNA, the CDR3 is TGCAGTGCTAGAGAAGGGACCGGATATTCACCCCTCCACTTT.

The rearrangement links TRBV7-3 to TRBJ1-2; D ambiguous. Germline V gene lookup returns CDR1 SGHTA and CDR2 FQGTGA. The CDR3 totals 17 residues. Trimming took 5 bases from V and 0 from J, leaving 19 bases between them. The CDR3 loop is CASSARHVARTNYGYTF. The CDR3 DNA follows: TGTGCCAGCAGCGCAAGACATGTGGCTCGGACTAACTATGGCTACACCTTC. Drawing the rest from reference TRBV7-3 and TRBJ1-2, the complete variable domain is GAGVSQTPSNKVTEKGKYVELRCDPISGHTALYWYRQSLGQGPEFLIYFQGTGAADDSGLPNDRFFAVRPEGSVSTLKIQRTERGDSAVYLCASSARHVARTNYGYTFGSGTRLTVV.

This clonotype was counted ten times or more. CDR3 in amino acids: CASSTRIPSSSPLHF. In DNA form, the CDR3 reads TGTGCCAGCAGCACCAGGATCCCGTCGAGTTCACCCCTCCACTTT. This chain joins TRBV7-2 and TRBJ1-6; D gene unclear. CDR1 SGHTA and CDR2 FQGNSA come from the germline V gene. The CDR3 runs to 15 residues. Trimming removed 5 bases from V and 9 bases from J, with 17 bases in between.

This clonotype showed up many times. The rearrangement links TRBV3-1 to TRBJ2-1, with 7 bases identical to TRBD2. The germline V gene encodes CDR1 LGHDT and CDR2 YNNKEL (reference sequence). There are 14 residues in the CDR3. V lost 4 bases and J lost 5; bases outside the gene matches: 5. CDR3: CASSLSGGDNEQFF. CDR3 sequence (DNA): TGTGCCAGCAGCCTAAGTGGGGGGGACAATGAGCAGTTCTTC.

The V gene is TRBV7-9, the J gene TRBJ2-5, with D perhaps matching TRBD1 or TRBD2 (5 bases each). Germline V gene data show CDR1 as SEHNR and CDR2 as FQNEAQ (reference sequence). With 4 bases removed from V and 3 bases from J, the gap between germline ends came to 9 bases. The CDR3 contains 13 residues. The CDR3 region is CASSWDGKETQYF. DNA for the CDR3: TGTGCCAGCAGCTGGGACGGAAAAGAGACCCAGTACTTC.

This clonotype has at least ten counts. The chain recombines TRBV9 with TRBJ2-3, with TRBD1 identical over 11 bases. V was pared by 0 bases and J by 2 bases, with 8 bases of the junction left unmatched. The CDR3 is 18 residues long. CDR1 and CDR2 (germline): SGDLS, YYNGEE. The CDR3 nucleotides are TGTGCCAGCAGCGTAGACCCGGGGACAGGGGGACCCACAGATACGCAGTATTTT. Residues: CASSVDPGTGGPTDTQYF.

The CDR3 DNA follows: TGTGCCACCCGGGAGGCCGCGGGCACAGATACGCAGTATTTT. Residues: CATREAAGTDTQYF. The J gene is TRBJ2-3, the V gene TRBV10-3; TRBD2 matches 7 bases. V gave up 10 bases and J gave up 1 base; unmatched junction bases: 8. Germline CDR1 is ENHRY and CDR2 is SYGVKD. This CDR3 is built from 14 residues.

The chain recombines TRBV12-3 or TRBV12-4 with TRBJ2-1; D ambiguous. CDR3 length: 10 residues. The germline V and J ends were trimmed by 4 bases and 12 bases, with 7 bases remaining between them. The CDR3 DNA reads TGTGCCAGCAGTTCGACCCGGCAGTTCTTC. Its protein product is CASSSTRQFF.

The V gene is TRBV20-1, the J gene TRBJ2-3; unclear D gene. Germline assignment: CDR1 DFQATT and CDR2 SNEGSKA (reference sequence). The CDR3 runs 11 residues. Trimming removed 6 bases from V and 5 bases from J, with 9 bases in between. CDR3 coding DNA: TGCAGTGCGCGATCGAGAGATACGCAGTATTTT. Encoded protein: CSARSRDTQYF.

This clonotype was counted a few times. The rearrangement uses TRBV11-2 and TRBJ2-1; weak D call: TRBD2 (6 bases). The CDR3 length is 14 residues. V dropped 7 bases and J dropped 7 bases, with 17 bases sitting between them. The V gene's germline CDR1 is SGHAT and CDR2 FQNNGV. Here the CDR3 DNA reads TGTGCCAGCAACCTGGCACTAGCCGTTAATGAGCAGTTCTTC. The encoded protein is CASNLALAVNEQFF. Using reference TRBV11-2 and TRBJ2-1 for the parts outside the CDR3, the full variable domain is EAGVAQSPRYKIIEKRQSVAFWCNPISGHATLYWYQQILGQGPKLLIQFQNNGVVDDSQLPKDRFSAERLKGVDSTLKIQPAKLEDSAVYLCASNLALAVNEQFFGPGTRLTVL.

The J gene is TRBJ1-1, the V gene TRBV5-1; D might be TRBD1 (5 bases). The CDR3 is 13 amino acids. V was trimmed by 3 bases and J by 3 bases, leaving 9 bases between them. Germline lookup yields CDR1 SGHRS and CDR2 YFSETQ. CDR3 amino acids: CASSSQGHTEAFF. The CDR3 DNA reads as TGCGCCAGCAGCTCTCAGGGTCACACTGAAGCTTTCTTT.

This chain uses TRBV6-6 with TRBJ2-3, with D perhaps matching TRBD1 or TRBD2 (6 bases each). V lost 6 bases and J 0 bases, leaving 16 bases between the germline ends. Germline CDR1 is MNHNY and CDR2 is SVGAGI (reference sequence). The CDR3 has 16 amino acids. In DNA form, the CDR3 reads TGTGCCAGCAGAGCGTACGGGGGCCTTAGCACAGATACGCAGTATTTT. Amino acids: CASRAYGGLSTDTQYF.

This clonotype has only a few counts. The rearrangement joins TRBV12-3 or TRBV12-4 to TRBJ1-4; tentatively, D is TRBD1 (5 bases). This CDR3 spans 14 amino acids. The ends were cut back, 6 bases at V and 8 bases at J, with 16 bases in the middle. In DNA, the CDR3 is TGTGCCAGCAGCCTGGGAGGGGCGGGGGAAAAACTGTTTTTT. It is translated as CASSLGGAGEKLFF.

The CDR3 DNA reads as TGTGCCAGCAGCAAACGGGACAGCCCTAATGAAAAACTGTTTTTT. Its protein product is CASSKRDSPNEKLFF. The V and J genes are TRBV7-9 and TRBJ1-4; 7 nucleotides match TRBD1. The CDR3 totals 15 residues. The germline V gene encodes CDR1 SEHNR and CDR2 FQNEAQ (reference sequence). The J segment lost 3 bases and the V segment lost 5 bases, leaving 6 bases of the junction unmatched. Based on the CDR3 plus reference TRBV7-9 and TRBJ1-4, the full variable domain is DTGVSQNPRHKITKRGQNVTFRCDPISEHNRLYWYRQTLGQGPEFLTYFQNEAQLEKSRLLSDRFSAERPKGSFSTLEIQRTEQGDSAMYLCASSKRDSPNEKLFFGSGTQLSVL.

J is TRBJ2-1 and V is TRBV20-1, with TRBD2 matching over 9 bases. Germline V gives CDR1 DFQATT, CDR2 SNEGSKA (reference sequence). The CDR3 is 11 residues long. The trim removed 4 bases at V and 11 bases at J, leaving 3 bases unmatched. For the CDR3, the DNA is TGCAGTGCTATGCTAGCGGGGCAGCAGTTCTTC. Protein product: CSAMLAGQQFF.

This sequence joins TRBV4-2 and TRBJ2-5, with unresolved D. The germline V gene has CDR1 LGHNA and CDR2 YNFKEQ. V was clipped by 0 bases and J by 0 bases, with 8 bases between them. The CDR3 extends over 15 amino acids. CDR3 protein: CASSQEGGNQETQYF. The CDR3, as DNA: TGTGCCAGCAGCCAAGAGGGCGGCAACCAAGAGACCCAGTACTTC.

The chain couples TRBV9 to TRBJ1-1; 8 nucleotides match TRBD1. Trimming at V came to 3 bases and at J to 11 bases, leaving 15 bases not matched to a gene. The CDR3 runs to 15 residues. Germline V CDR1 and CDR2: SGDLS, YYNGEE. The CDR3 sequence: CASSGSGTGSDRAFF. The CDR3 DNA follows: TGTGCCAGCAGCGGATCCGGGACAGGATCGGATCGGGCTTTCTTT.

This chain joins TRBV25-1 and TRBJ1-2; no clear D. V was cut by 2 bases and J by 5 bases, with 9 bases left in between. The germline CDR1 and CDR2 sequences are MGHDK and SYGVNS. The CDR3 runs 13 residues. This CDR3 reads CASSEMGKYGYTF. DNA of the CDR3: TGTGCCAGCAGTGAAATGGGGAAGTATGGCTACACCTTC.

This clonotype was counted many times. The J gene is TRBJ2-5, the V gene TRBV20-1, with a tentative D call TRBD2 (5 bases). The CDR3 spans 13 residues. Trimming took off 3 bases at V and 4 bases at J, with 12 bases between the two ends. The germline CDR1 and CDR2 sequences are DFQATT and SNEGSKA (reference sequence). CDR3 region: CSASADLRETQYF. The CDR3 coding sequence is TGCAGTGCTAGCGCGGACTTAAGAGAGACCCAGTACTTC.